This note documents a single TCR beta chain sequence. What this receptor recognizes is not known. Base-call qualities are not available, and no considerably larger clone is one nucleotide away. The transplants used related donors along with nonmyeloablative bone marrow transplantation, and in the human trials mixed chimerism was transient. Thawed PBMCs were FACS-sorted into unstimulated Tregs (CD4+CD25+CD127-), CD4+ non-Tregs (CD4+CD25-), CD4 cells and CD8 cells. Patients were a few combined kidney and bone marrow transplant recipients from the ITN036ST trial, and only these trial subjects had samples available. Healthy control blood was separated into PBMCs by Ficoll density gradient and cryopreserved, and patient PBMCs were collected both before and after transplant. Inclusive of the bounding cysteine and phenylalanine, the CDR3 is 13 residues long. The DNA shown is the 39-base CDR3, in frame from base 1. Trimming costs V 2 bases and J 11 bases, and their ends lie 15 bases apart. CDR1 and CDR2 (KGHSH, LQKENI) derive from the germline V gene.

These data are taken from a study of Tregs in tolerant kidney transplant recipients (dated by TCRdb to the late 2010s). About the study as a whole: Before combined kidney and bone marrow transplantation, this study identified donor-specific regulatory T cells using TCRbeta sequencing and then followed those same cells after transplant.

Study-level results and caveats: Expanding Tregs with activated donor B cells appeared to identify the most biologically relevant and donor-specific TCRbeta repertoire. The study was limited by small patient numbers, and the findings need validation in larger populations and under other immunosuppression protocols. Biological reproducibility was not examined directly, but technical replication error appeared to be minimal. In tolerant patients, donor-specific Tregs expanded more than Tregs overall, which suggests antigen-driven rather than nonspecific expansion. PCR primers changed over time for some patients, so nucleotide-level comparison across those patients' samples was not possible.

Genomic DNA was extracted from sorted cells with the QIAGEN DNeasy Blood and Tissue Kit for TCRbeta CDR3 sequencing. High-throughput TCRbeta CDR3 sequencing, including PCR amplification with bias correction and internal controls, was performed commercially through immunoSEQ. The paper's data handling went like this. A unique productive TCRbeta sequence was defined by the CDR3 nucleotide sequence when primers matched, and otherwise by the CDR3 amino acid sequence together with the Vbeta and Jbeta genes. To correct sorting error, sequences shared between sorted populations at a frequency ratio of 2:1 or less were removed; the rest were assigned to the higher population. Sequences were defined as donor-reactive when expanded at least 5-fold in CFSE-low cells versus unstimulated cells and present at a frequency of at least 0.01% in CFSE-low cells. Jensen-Shannon divergence calculated on the top 100 TCRbeta sequences ranked by frequency was used to measure repertoire divergence. For samples with multiple sequencing runs, sorting error was corrected in each run separately before the runs were combined. TCRdb mirrors the immuneACCESS table, restricted to in-frame sequences. Some clones are absent from its copies; in checked studies, under half trace to an unresolved V gene, and the reason for the others is unknown. V and J calls and clone size are given by that table; D and trimming were obtained from the DNA. The sample profile shows about 100,000 clones; over 85% of them were found once. The ten largest clonotypes hold about 1.5% of the sample.

The input for sequencing was CD4+ T cells from blood (PBMCs), taken 12 months after the transplant. This clonotype originated in a human patient who received a combined kidney and bone marrow transplant. Where a transplant has occurred, the graft donor may have supplied some of the T cells. The chain is made from TRBV18 and TRBJ2-5; the D gene is possibly TRBD1, with 6 bases matching. The DNA sequence is given as TGTGCCAGCTCACCAGATATCTCAGGGGAGCAGTACTTC. Its amino acids are CASSPDISGEQYF.